Here is one T cell receptor beta chain with its context. Authors' data handling: Reference gene primer amplification in the assay estimated nucleated cell counts. Repertoires were generated with immunoSEQ multiplex PCR, while TCRdb's copy carries only in-frame clones and drops some. The DNA was the basis for D and trimming; V, J and clone size are from that table. The sample records fewer than 35,000 clones, roughly 90% being singletons. This entry belongs to a study of blood T cell repertoires in COVID-19. Study-wide context: T cells, B-cell-depleted T cells, or PBMCs supplied cDNA or gDNA.

The CDR3 loop spans 13 amino acids. Germline CDR1 is MNHEY and CDR2 is SVGAGI. Trimming cost V 6 bases and J 5 bases, with 11 bases left between them. The sequenced sample was peripheral blood. The chain carries TRBV6-5 and TRBJ1-5, with D unresolved. The sequence derives from a man between 50 and 59 years old with active or convalescent COVID-19. CDR3 coding DNA: TGTGCCAGCAGGACTTCCTTGTATCAGCCCCAGCATTTT. Protein sequence: CASRTSLYQPQHF.